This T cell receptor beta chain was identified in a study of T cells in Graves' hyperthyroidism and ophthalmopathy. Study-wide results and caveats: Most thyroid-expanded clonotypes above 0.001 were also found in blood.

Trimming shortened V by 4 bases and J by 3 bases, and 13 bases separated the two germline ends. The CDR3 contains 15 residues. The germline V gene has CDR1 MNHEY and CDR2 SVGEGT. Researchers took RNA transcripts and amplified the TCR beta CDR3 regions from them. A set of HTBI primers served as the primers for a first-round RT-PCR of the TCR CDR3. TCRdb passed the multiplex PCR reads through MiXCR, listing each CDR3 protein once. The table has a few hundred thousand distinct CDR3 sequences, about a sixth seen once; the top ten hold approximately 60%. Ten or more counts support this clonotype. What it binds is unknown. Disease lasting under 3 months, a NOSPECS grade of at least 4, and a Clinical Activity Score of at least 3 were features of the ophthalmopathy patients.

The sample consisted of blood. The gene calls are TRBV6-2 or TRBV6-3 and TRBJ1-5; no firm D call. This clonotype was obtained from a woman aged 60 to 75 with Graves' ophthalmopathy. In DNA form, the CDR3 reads TGTGCCAGCAGTTCCCCCGGATGGGCCAATCAGCCCCAGCATTTT. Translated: CASSSPGWANQPQHF.